These T cell receptor beta chains were read from a single sample in a study of T cell responses to AZD1222 COVID-19 vaccine. The table came from immunoSEQ multiplex PCR; TCRdb's copy has only in-frame clones and leaves some out. Of about 90,000 clones detected, under 95% appear once; the ten largest clones hold less than 5.5%. Sample: peripheral blood, taken on day 0 of MenACWY control vaccination. The receptors originated from an adult in good health. Each CDR3 is given with its conserved first and last residue. The D gene is left open where the match is weak. Not all rows give a size; the values are once, few, many and, for expanded clones, a class.

v_call,d_call,j_call,clone_size,cdr3_aa,cdr3_nt
TRBV12-5,.,TRBJ2-7,.,CASGLVSPYEQYF,TGTGCTAGTGGTTTGGTTAGCCCCTACGAGCAGTACTTC
TRBV19,.,TRBJ1-2,.,CASSPDRLVGGYTF,TGTGCCAGTAGTCCCGATAGACTTGTCGGTGGCTACACCTTC
TRBV29-1,TRBD1,TRBJ1-4,.,CSVLQGAGEKLFF,TGCAGCGTTCTACAGGGGGCTGGCGAAAAACTGTTTTTT
TRBV6-6,.,TRBJ2-7,.,CASSRTTDEQYF,TGTGCCAGCAGCCGGACGACGGACGAGCAGTACTTC
TRBV3-1/TRBV3-2,.,TRBJ1-1,.,CASSQTTEAFF,TGTGCCAGCAGCCAGACCACTGAAGCTTTCTTT
TRBV6-5,.,TRBJ1-6,.,CASRQGSYNSPLHF,TGTGCCAGCAGACAGGGATCCTATAATTCACCCCTCCACTTT
TRBV6-6,TRBD1,TRBJ1-4,.,CASTDDRGPTNEKLFF,TGTGCCAGCACCGACGACAGGGGGCCCACTAATGAAAAACTGTTTTTT
TRBV25-1,.,TRBJ2-7,.,CASSSAGPFYEQYF,TGTGCCAGCAGTTCGGCAGGGCCCTTCTACGAGCAGTACTTC
TRBV7-3,.,TRBJ2-3,.,CASSDRRSTDTQYF,TGTGCCAGCAGCGACAGGCGTAGCACAGATACGCAGTATTTT
TRBV19,.,TRBJ2-3,.,CASSFRDSTDTQYF,TGTGCCAGTAGTTTCAGGGACAGCACAGATACGCAGTATTTT
TRBV14,.,TRBJ1-5,once,CASSQGKRAPVNQPQHF,TGTGCCAGCAGCCAAGGCAAAAGGGCCCCCGTCAATCAGCCCCAGCATTTT
TRBV28,.,TRBJ2-3,.,CASSTQGLGTDTQYF,TGTGCCAGCAGTACGCAGGGCCTCGGCACAGATACGCAGTATTTT
TRBV19,TRBD1,TRBJ1-3,.,CASSGTGGASGNTIYF,TGTGCCAGTAGTGGCACAGGGGGCGCATCTGGAAACACCATATATTTT
TRBV20-1,TRBD2,TRBJ2-7,.,CSAYGTIQQYF,TGCAGTGCGTACGGGACTATACAGCAGTACTTC
TRBV28,TRBD1,TRBJ1-6,.,CASSPQTGDPSPLHF,TGTGCCAGCAGTCCTCAGACAGGGGACCCTTCACCCCTCCACTTT
TRBV5-1,TRBD1,TRBJ2-3,.,CASSFTGTGGLDTQYF,TGCGCCAGCAGTTTCACCGGGACAGGGGGCCTAGATACGCAGTATTTT